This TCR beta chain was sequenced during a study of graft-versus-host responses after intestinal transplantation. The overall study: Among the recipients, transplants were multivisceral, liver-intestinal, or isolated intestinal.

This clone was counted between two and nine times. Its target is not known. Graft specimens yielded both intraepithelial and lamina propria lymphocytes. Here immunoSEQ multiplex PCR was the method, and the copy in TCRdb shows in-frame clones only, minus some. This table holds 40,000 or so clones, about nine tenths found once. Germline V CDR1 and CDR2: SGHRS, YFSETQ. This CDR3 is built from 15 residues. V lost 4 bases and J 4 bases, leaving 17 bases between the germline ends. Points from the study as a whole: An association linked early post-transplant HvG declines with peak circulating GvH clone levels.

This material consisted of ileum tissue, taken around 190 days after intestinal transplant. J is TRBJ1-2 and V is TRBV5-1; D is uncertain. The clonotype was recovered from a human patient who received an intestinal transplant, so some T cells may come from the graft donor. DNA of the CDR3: TGCGCCAGCAGCCCCGGACGTCGAGGCGGCTATGGCTACACCTTC. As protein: CASSPGRRGGYGYTF.